Listed here are 27 T cell receptor beta chains from one sample, sequenced in a study of T cells in localized non-small cell lung cancer. The repertoire was sequenced with immunoSEQ multiplex PCR; TCRdb's copy has only in-frame clones and lacks some. Of around 25,000 clones in the sample, 92% were seen once. Sequenced here: peripheral blood, sampled before any cancer treatment. The receptors come from a man aged 40-75 years with stage III squamous cell lung carcinoma.

This chain links TRBV5-1 with TRBJ2-5, with a weak D call TRBD1 (6 bases). Germline lookup yields CDR1 SGHRS and CDR2 YFSETQ. The ends were cut back, 0 bases at V and 5 bases at J, with 8 bases in the middle. The length of the CDR3 is 13 residues. The CDR3 DNA sequence: TGCGCCAGCAGCTTGGGGACAGCGGAGACCCAGTACTTC. This translates into CASSLGTAETQYF. Together with reference TRBV5-1 and TRBJ2-5, the CDR3 gives the full variable domain: KAGVTQTPRYLIKTRGQQVTLSCSPISGHRSVSWYQQTPGQGLQFLFEYFSETQRNKGNFPGRFSGRQFSNSRSEMNVSTLELGDSALYLCASSLGTAETQYFGPGTRLLVL.

CDR3 bases: TGTGCCAGCAGCTTGGGAGGGGATACGGCTAACTATGGCTACACCTTC. Encoded protein: CASSLGGDTANYGYTF. J is TRBJ1-2 and V is TRBV5-4, with a tentative D call TRBD1 (5 bases). V lost 0 bases, J lost 0 bases, and 12 bases lay in between. Germline V lookup: CDR1 SGHNT, CDR2 YYREEE (reference sequence). The CDR3 is 16 amino acids.

The V and J genes are TRBV19 and TRBJ2-1; TRBD1 might be the D (6 bases). The germline V gene encodes CDR1 LNHDA and CDR2 SQIVND (reference sequence). Trimming left V 7 bases short and J 4 bases short, with 11 bases between. The CDR3 contains 13 residues. CDR3 bases: TGTGCCAGTATGCTGGACAGTTACAATGAGCAGTTCTTC. This translates into CASMLDSYNEQFF.

This clone ranks as large. The sample carries other DNA sequences with the same CDR3. V gene TRBV6-4 combines with J gene TRBJ1-2, with a weak D call TRBD1 (6 bases). The CDR3 extends over 13 amino acids. The germline V and J ends were trimmed by 6 bases and 2 bases, with 10 bases remaining between them. The germline CDR1 and CDR2 sequences are MRHNA and SNTAGT. The CDR3 is CASSRDRNYGYTF. CDR3 DNA: TGTGCCAGCAGCAGAGACAGGAACTATGGCTACACCTTC.

The chain carries TRBV10-3 and TRBJ2-1, with 11 nucleotides matching TRBD2. Germline values: CDR1 ENHRY, CDR2 SYGVKD. This CDR3 comprises 17 residues. V was clipped by 10 bases and J by 4 bases; unmatched bases: 15. CDR3 residues: CASTSGSSVGGYNEQFF. CDR3 bases: TGTGCCAGCACTAGCGGGAGTTCTGTGGGGGGATACAATGAGCAGTTCTTC.

The V call is TRBV2, the J call TRBJ2-1; 9 bases agree with TRBD1. CDR1 SNHLY and CDR2 FYNNEI come from the germline V gene. After removal of 7 bases from V and 9 bases from J, the junction contained 7 bases not matched to a gene. The CDR3 sequence is 13 residues long. CDR3 DNA: TGTGCCAGCAAGGACAGGGGAATCGGTGAGCAGTTCTTC. Translated, it gives CASKDRGIGEQFF. The complete variable domain, with remaining parts taken from reference TRBV2 and TRBJ2-1, reads EPEVTQTPSHQVTQMGQEVILRCVPISNHLYFYWYRQILGQKVEFLVSFYNNEISEKSEIFDDQFSVERPDGSNFTLKIRSTKLEDSAMYFCASKDRGIGEQFFGPGTRLTVL.

The rearrangement links TRBV5-1 to TRBJ2-5; TRBD2 matches 7 bases. In germline, CDR1 is SGHRS, CDR2 YFSETQ. V was clipped by 0 bases and J by 3 bases; unmatched bases: 11. The CDR3 runs 17 residues. CDR3 DNA: TGCGCCAGCAGCTTGGCCCAGAGGACTAGAGGGGAAGAGACCCAGTACTTC. This codes for CASSLAQRTRGEETQYF.

The chain links TRBV28 to TRBJ1-1, with 9 bases matching TRBD1. CDR3 length: 15 residues. Germline V gene data show CDR1 as MDHEN and CDR2 as SYDVKM. The junction had 4 bases not matched to a gene; V was cut back by 1 base and J by 4 bases. This chain's CDR3 is CASSLSLGQGTEAFF. CDR3 DNA sequence: TGTGCCAGCAGTTTATCCCTGGGACAGGGCACTGAAGCTTTCTTT.

The CDR3: CASSPSSTDTQYF. The CDR3 nucleotides read TGTGCCAGCAGCCCTAGTAGCACAGATACGCAGTATTTT. This sequence joins TRBV7-9 and TRBJ2-3; no definite D call. V dropped 5 bases and J dropped 0 bases, with 6 bases sitting between them. The CDR3 spans 13 residues. CDR1 SEHNR and CDR2 FQNEAQ come from the germline V gene (reference sequence).

CDR3 region: CASSPGGRNGELFF. Here the CDR3 DNA reads TGTGCCAGCAGTCCGGGGGGGCGGAACGGGGAGCTGTTTTTT. This chain joins TRBV6-4 and TRBJ2-2; 8 nucleotides match TRBD2. This CDR3 contains 14 residues. V gave up 5 bases and J gave up 7 bases; unmatched junction bases: 6. Per germline, CDR1 MRHNA and CDR2 SNTAGT.

This chain links TRBV28 with TRBJ1-1; maybe TRBD1 (5 bases). The germline V gene has CDR1 MDHEN and CDR2 SYDVKM. Trimming removed 5 bases at V and 5 bases at J, with 21 bases between. CDR3 size: 16 residues. In nucleotides, the CDR3 is TGTGCCAGCAGTATCACTCGAGGGGTTCTATGGACTGAAGCTTTCTTT. Its translation: CASSITRGVLWTEAFF.

The V gene is TRBV18, the J gene TRBJ1-2; 7 bases fit TRBD1. The germline V gene has CDR1 KGHSH and CDR2 LQKENI. V lost 3 bases, J lost 4 bases, and 8 bases stayed unmatched. This CDR3 is built from 15 residues. In DNA form, the CDR3 reads TGTGCCAGCTCACCGGGAGGGGGCGCTGGCTATGGCTACACCTTC. Its protein is CASSPGGGAGYGYTF.

V and J are TRBV7-9 and TRBJ1-2, with D possibly being TRBD1 (5 bases). The length of the CDR3 is 15 residues. Germline V gene lookup returns CDR1 SEHNR and CDR2 FQNEAQ (reference sequence). Trimming stripped 7 bases from V and 2 bases from J, with 17 bases between. The CDR3 sequence: CASTPGGTLNYGYTF. In nucleotides, the CDR3 is TGTGCCAGCACCCCTGGCGGGACGCTCAACTATGGCTACACCTTC. Full variable domain (remainder filled in from reference TRBV7-9 and TRBJ1-2): DTGVSQNPRHKITKRGQNVTFRCDPISEHNRLYWYRQTLGQGPEFLTYFQNEAQLEKSRLLSDRFSAERPKGSFSTLEIQRTEQGDSAMYLCASTPGGTLNYGYTFGSGTRLTVV.

This clone showed up just once. This chain links TRBV5-1 with TRBJ2-3; unclear D gene. Trimming removed 4 bases from V and 2 bases from J, with 5 bases in between. This CDR3 spans 12 amino acids. Per the germline V gene, CDR1 is SGHRS and CDR2 is YFSETQ. The CDR3 DNA is TGCGCCAGCAGCGTCTCCACAGATACGCAGTATTTT. This gives the protein CASSVSTDTQYF.

The chain joins TRBV4-2 to TRBJ2-6, with D possibly being TRBD1 (5 bases). CDR3 length: 17 amino acids. The V end was cut by 0 bases, the J end by 0 bases, with 9 bases between. Germline CDR1 is LGHNA and CDR2 is YNFKEQ. This CDR3 reads CASSQDPQGSGANVLTF. In nucleotides, the CDR3 is TGTGCCAGCAGCCAAGACCCCCAGGGCTCTGGGGCCAACGTCCTGACTTTC.

The chain combines TRBV7-9 with TRBJ1-1, with D unclear. CDR1 is SEHNR, CDR2 FQNEAQ, per germline (reference sequence). This CDR3 is 15 amino acids long. The V gene lost 5 bases and the J gene lost 5 bases, with 18 bases spanning the gap. The CDR3 reads CASSLGLVSKTEAFF. CDR3 bases: TGTGCCAGCAGCCTCGGGTTAGTCTCAAAGACTGAAGCTTTCTTT.

The CDR3 spells CASSIERQNYGYTF. CDR3 nucleotides: TGTGCCAGTAGTATAGAGCGGCAGAACTATGGCTACACCTTC. The V call is TRBV19, the J call TRBJ1-2, with D unclear. Trimming stripped 0 bases from V and 2 bases from J, with 7 bases between. The CDR3 sequence is 14 residues long. CDR1 and CDR2 (germline): LNHDA, SQIVND (reference sequence).

The rearrangement links TRBV5-1 to TRBJ1-1; D gene ambiguous. The CDR3 has 13 residues. V lost 1 base and J lost 0, with 4 bases in between. Looked up from germline, CDR1 is SGHRS and CDR2 is YFSETQ. The CDR3 nucleotides read TGCGCCAGCAGCTTGAACATGAACACTGAAGCTTTCTTT. This gives the protein CASSLNMNTEAFF.

The V gene is TRBV5-6, the J gene TRBJ1-1, with D hard to call. The CDR3 is 13 residues long. Between the trimmed V and J ends, which lost 2 bases and 6 bases, there was a span of 11 bases. Per the germline V gene, CDR1 is SGHDT and CDR2 is YYEEEE. CDR3 sequence reads: CASSFGPYPEAFF. CDR3 DNA sequence: TGTGCCAGCAGCTTTGGACCTTACCCTGAAGCTTTCTTT.

The chain uses TRBV27 and TRBJ2-1; TRBD1 is a possible D gene (7 bases). CDR3 length: 16 residues. Per germline, CDR1 MNHEY and CDR2 SMNVEV (reference sequence). Trimming took off 0 bases at V and 6 bases at J, with 15 bases between the two ends. CDR3 amino acids: CASSLSAGQHTNEQFF. For the CDR3, the DNA is TGTGCCAGCAGTTTATCGGCGGGACAGCATACCAATGAGCAGTTCTTC.

This chain links TRBV25-1 with TRBJ2-2; the match to TRBD2 covers 8 bases. Germline trimming cut 2 bases from V and 6 bases from J; bases unmatched to any gene: 5. The CDR3 runs 15 residues. CDR1 is MGHDK and CDR2 is SYGVNS in the germline V gene. The CDR3 here is CASSEPSGRAGELFF. The CDR3 DNA sequence: TGTGCCAGCAGTGAACCCAGCGGGAGAGCCGGGGAGCTGTTTTTT.

This chain uses TRBV4-3 with TRBJ2-4; maybe TRBD1 (6 bases). Looked up from germline, CDR1 is LGHNA and CDR2 is YSLEER. V was shortened by 0 bases and J by 1 base, with 13 bases between the two germline ends. CDR3 length equals 17 residues. CDR3 in DNA: TGCGCCAGCAGCCAAGATTTATCAGGGGTTGCCAAAAACATTCAGTACTTC. This translates into CASSQDLSGVAKNIQYF.

The V call is TRBV5-1, the J call TRBJ2-1; weak D call: TRBD2 (6 bases). This CDR3 spans 16 amino acids. Trimming took off 4 bases at V and 0 bases at J, with 14 bases between the two ends. Germline CDR1 is SGHRS and CDR2 is YFSETQ. As DNA, the CDR3 is TGCGCCAGCAGCGGCGGGGTGGAGGGCTCCTACAATGAGCAGTTCTTC. It codes for CASSGGVEGSYNEQFF.

This sequence joins TRBV18 and TRBJ2-7, with 16 bases identical to TRBD2. The CDR3 is 16 amino acids. Germline trimming cut 5 bases from V and 7 bases from J; bases unmatched to any gene: 8. Germline V gene data show CDR1 as KGHSH and CDR2 as LQKENI. The CDR3, as DNA: TGTGCCAGCTCAACGGGACTAGCGGGGGGGCCGCAAGAGCAGTACTTC. Translation gives CASSTGLAGGPQEQYF.

V is TRBV9 and J is TRBJ1-2; D remains ambiguous. This CDR3 spans 15 amino acids. The germline V gene has CDR1 SGDLS and CDR2 YYNGEE. The V gene lost 0 bases and the J gene lost 4 bases, with 13 bases spanning the gap. CDR3: CASSVDGGAVYGYTF. The CDR3, as DNA: TGTGCCAGCAGCGTAGATGGAGGCGCAGTCTATGGCTACACCTTC.

This clone appeared a single time. The gene calls are TRBV6-5 and TRBJ1-1; 8 bases are a match to TRBD1. Germline V gives CDR1 MNHEY, CDR2 SVGAGI. The CDR3 is made up of 15 amino acids. V lost 6 bases to trimming and J lost 1 base; unmatched junction nucleotides: 7. The CDR3 spells CASRSDRGANTEAFF. The CDR3 bases are TGTGCCAGCAGATCCGACAGGGGTGCGAACACTGAAGCTTTCTTT.

This chain uses TRBV7-7 with TRBJ2-1, with 8 bases aligning to TRBD2. Germline V lookup: CDR1 SSHAT, CDR2 FNYEAQ (reference sequence). The trim removed 6 bases at V and 7 bases at J, leaving 5 bases unmatched. The length of the CDR3 is 13 residues. CDR3 protein: CASSPQRGNEQFF. CDR3 DNA sequence: TGTGCCAGCAGTCCCCAGCGGGGGAATGAGCAGTTCTTC.